The source of this T cell receptor beta chain is a study of CXCR3-negative and CXCR3-positive naive CD8 T cells. In the study overall: Overall TRB read output was about 135 million, and each library contained about 1.5 +/- 0.3 million reads.

The CDR3 loop spans 14 amino acids. Germline V CDR1 and CDR2: SGHVS, FQNEAQ. All TRB cDNA libraries came from 5' RACE performed with UMI labels. One entry per CDR3 protein, without DNA, is what TCRdb gives after re-calling the 5' RACE reads. Its clone listing holds tens of thousands of distinct CDR3 sequences. Sorting yielded triplicates of around 300,000 cells for each CD8+ T cell subset. V is TRBV7-8 and J is TRBJ2-2. Sequenced: memory CD8+ T cells from blood. This TCR came from a human donor in good health. Some clones in this sample may be carry-over from other donors' samples. The CDR3: CASSLAGWREWLFF. Full variable domain (missing parts from reference TRBV7-8 and TRBJ2-2): GAGVSQSPRYKVAKRGQDVALRCDPISGHVSLFWYQQALGQGPEFLTYFQNEAQLDKSGLPSDRFFAERPEGSVSTLKIQRTQQEDSAVYLCASSLAGWREWLFFGEGSRLTVL.